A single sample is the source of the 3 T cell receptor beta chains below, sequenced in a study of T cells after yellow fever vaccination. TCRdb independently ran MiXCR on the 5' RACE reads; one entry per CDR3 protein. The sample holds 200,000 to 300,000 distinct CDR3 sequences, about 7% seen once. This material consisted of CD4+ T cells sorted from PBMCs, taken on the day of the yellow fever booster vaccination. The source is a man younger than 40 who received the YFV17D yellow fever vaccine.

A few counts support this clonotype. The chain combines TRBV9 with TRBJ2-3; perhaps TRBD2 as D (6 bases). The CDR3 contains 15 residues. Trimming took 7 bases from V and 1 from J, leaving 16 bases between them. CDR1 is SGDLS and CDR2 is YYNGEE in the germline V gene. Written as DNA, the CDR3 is TGTGCCAGCGGTAGCAGCTGGGGGGGCACAGATACGCAGTATTTT. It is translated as CASGSSWGGTDTQYF.

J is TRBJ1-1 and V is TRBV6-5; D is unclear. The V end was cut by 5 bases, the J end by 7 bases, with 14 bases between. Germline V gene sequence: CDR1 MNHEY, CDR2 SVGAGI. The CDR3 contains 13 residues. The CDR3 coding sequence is TGTGCCAGCAGTCCCCCCGGGAGGAGTGAAGCTTTCTTT. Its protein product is CASSPPGRSEAFF.

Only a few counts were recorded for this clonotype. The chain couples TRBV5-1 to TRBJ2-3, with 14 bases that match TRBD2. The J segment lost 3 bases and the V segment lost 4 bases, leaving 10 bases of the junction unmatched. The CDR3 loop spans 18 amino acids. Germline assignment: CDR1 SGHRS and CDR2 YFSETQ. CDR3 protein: CASSLGTSGSIPTDTQYF. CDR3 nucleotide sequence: TGCGCCAGCAGCCTTGGGACTAGCGGGAGTATTCCAACAGATACGCAGTATTTT.